This T cell receptor beta chain comes out of a study of blood T cell repertoires in COVID-19. V was trimmed by 5 bases and J by 10 bases, leaving 15 bases between them. This CDR3 region has 14 residues. CDR1 is MNHEY and CDR2 is SVGAGI in the germline V gene. TCRdb keeps only in-frame clones here, not all; method: immunoSEQ multiplex PCR. This sample has just over 300,000 clones, with around 90% found just once. The rearrangement joins TRBV6-5 to TRBJ1-6; D is perhaps TRBD1 (6 bases). Material for sequencing was PBMCs or T cells enriched from blood (not recorded which). This sequence originates from a woman younger than 35 with acute COVID-19. The CDR3 sequence is CASSPGEGRSPLHF. In DNA, the CDR3 is TGTGCCAGCAGTCCAGGGGAAGGTAGATCACCCCTCCACTTT.